This TCR beta chain was recovered during a study of molecular identifiers for immune sequencing clone quantification. In the study overall: Replicate RNA from approximately 20,000 or 98,000 naive CD8 T cells formed five aliquots; four were sequenced. General observations from the study: Should identical TCR molecules share a barcode, the sizes of highly expanded clones could be underestimated.

TCRdb reprocessed the PCR reads with MiXCR, giving one entry per CDR3 protein. The table has under 600,000 distinct CDR3 sequences, around 25% seen once. Trimming cost V 4 bases and J 5 bases; bases outside gene matches: 10. The V gene's germline CDR1 is MGHRA and CDR2 YSYEKL. The CDR3 sequence is 15 residues long. This clonotype was seen a handful of times. The antigen remains undetermined. This chain joins TRBV4-1 and TRBJ2-5, with TRBD2 identical over 7 bases. Sequencing was done on a sample of naive CD8+ T cells from blood, with Jurkat cell RNA spiked in. Subset denoted: FACS-sorted CD8+CD4-CCR7+CD45RA+ naive T cells. The source is a human donor in good health. Some libraries in this study had Jurkat cell RNA spiked in. For the CDR3, the DNA is TGCGCCAGCAGCCGACTTGCGGGAGAAGGCGAGACCCAGTACTTC. Residues: CASSRLAGEGETQYF.